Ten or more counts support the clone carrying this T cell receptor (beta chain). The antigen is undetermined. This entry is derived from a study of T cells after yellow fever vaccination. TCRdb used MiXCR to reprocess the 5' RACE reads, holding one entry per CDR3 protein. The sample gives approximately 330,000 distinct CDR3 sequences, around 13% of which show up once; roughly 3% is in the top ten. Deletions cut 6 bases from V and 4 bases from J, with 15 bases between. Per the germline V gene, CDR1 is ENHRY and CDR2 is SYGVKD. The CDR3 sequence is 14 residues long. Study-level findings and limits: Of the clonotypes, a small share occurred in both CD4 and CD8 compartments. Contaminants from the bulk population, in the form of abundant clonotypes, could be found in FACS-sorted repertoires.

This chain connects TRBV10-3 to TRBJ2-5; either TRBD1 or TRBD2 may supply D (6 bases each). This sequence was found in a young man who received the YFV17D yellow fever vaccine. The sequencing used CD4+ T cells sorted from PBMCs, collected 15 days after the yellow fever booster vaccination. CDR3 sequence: CAISEGEVRETQYF. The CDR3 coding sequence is TGTGCCATCAGCGAGGGGGAGGTTCGAGAGACCCAGTACTTC.